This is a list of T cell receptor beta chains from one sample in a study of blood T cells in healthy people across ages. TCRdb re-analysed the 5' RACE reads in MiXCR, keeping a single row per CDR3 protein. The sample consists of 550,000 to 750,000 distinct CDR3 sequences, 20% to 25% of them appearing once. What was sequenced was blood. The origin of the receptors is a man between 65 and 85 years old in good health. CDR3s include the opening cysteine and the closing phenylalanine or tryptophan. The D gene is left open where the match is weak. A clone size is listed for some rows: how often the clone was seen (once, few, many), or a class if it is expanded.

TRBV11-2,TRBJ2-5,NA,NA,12,TGTGCCAGCAGTCTTCCTTCGGGGACCCAGTACTTC,CASSLPSGTQYF
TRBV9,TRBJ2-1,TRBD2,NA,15,TGTGCCAGCAGCGTCGCGGGGACTAGCGGGATTGAGCAGTTCTTC,CASSVAGTSGIEQFF
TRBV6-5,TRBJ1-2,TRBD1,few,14,TGTGCCAGCAGTTACGACAGGGCCACTTATGGCTACACCTTC,CASSYDRATYGYTF
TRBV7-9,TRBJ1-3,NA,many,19,TGTGCCAGCAGCTTACATCCCCTGGGACACCGAGACTCTGGAAACACCATATATTTT,CASSLHPLGHRDSGNTIYF
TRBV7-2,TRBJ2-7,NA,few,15,TGTGCCAGCAGCTCTTTGGACGCTACCTCCTACGAGCAGTACTTC,CASSSLDATSYEQYF
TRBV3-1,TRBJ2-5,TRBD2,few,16,TGTGCCAGCAGCCAAGATTCCAGCGGGAGGGCCGGGACCCAGTACTTC,CASSQDSSGRAGTQYF
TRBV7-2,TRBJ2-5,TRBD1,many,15,TGTGCCAGCAGCTTAGTTTCCGGACAGGATGTGACCCAGTACTTC,CASSLVSGQDVTQYF
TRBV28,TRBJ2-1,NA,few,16,TGTGCCAGCAGCCCCTGGACTGCCAGCTCCTACAATGAGCAGTTCTTC,CASSPWTASSYNEQFF
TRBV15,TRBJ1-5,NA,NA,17,TGTGCCACCAGCAGAGATCGTGGGGGAGGGAGAGGGCAGCCCCAGCATTTT,CATSRDRGGGRGQPQHF
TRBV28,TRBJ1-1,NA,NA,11,TGTGCCAGCAGTTTATCGGGGGTGGCTTTCTTT,CASSLSGVAFF
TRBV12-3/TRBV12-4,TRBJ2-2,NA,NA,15,TGTGCCAGCAGTCCACGCTCTAGGAACACCGGGGAGCTGTTTTTT,CASSPRSRNTGELFF
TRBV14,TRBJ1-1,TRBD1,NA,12,TGTGCCAGCAGCCGGGACAGGGGGTTTGCTTTCTTT,CASSRDRGFAFF
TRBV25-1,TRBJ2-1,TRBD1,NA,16,TGTGCCAGCAGTGTACCGGGACAGGGTATTAGCAATGAGCAGTTCTTC,CASSVPGQGISNEQFF
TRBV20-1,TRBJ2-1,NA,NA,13,TGCAGTGCTAGAGTGATGACTTACAATGAGCAGTTCTTC,CSARVMTYNEQFF
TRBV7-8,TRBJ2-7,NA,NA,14,TGTGCCAGCAGCCCCGGCGGGCGATGGGGCGAGCAGTACTTC,CASSPGGRWGEQYF
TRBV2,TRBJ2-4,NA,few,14,TGTGCCAGCAGACAAGGGGAGGCCAAAAACATTCAGTACTTC,CASRQGEAKNIQYF
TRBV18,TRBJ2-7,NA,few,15,TGTGCCAGCTCACCTCAGGTAGCCATGGAATCCGAGCAGTACTTC,CASSPQVAMESEQYF
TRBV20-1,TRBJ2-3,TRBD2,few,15,TGCAGTGCTAGACCCCTAGCGGACTACACAGATACGCAGTATTTT,CSARPLADYTDTQYF
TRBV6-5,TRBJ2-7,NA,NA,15,TGTGCCAGCAGTTACGACGCGAAGAGCTCCTACGAGCAGTACTTC,CASSYDAKSSYEQYF
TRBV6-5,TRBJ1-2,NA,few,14,TGTGCCAGCAGTTACTACGCCCACTCGGGGGGCTACACCTTC,CASSYYAHSGGYTF
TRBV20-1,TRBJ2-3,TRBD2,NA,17,TGCAGTGCTAGAGATGAAGGGACTAGCGGATCCACAGATACGCAGTATTTT,CSARDEGTSGSTDTQYF
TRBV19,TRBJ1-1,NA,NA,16,TGTGCCAGTAGTGGAGAGAGAGTCTTCATGAACACTGAAGCTTTCTTT,CASSGERVFMNTEAFF
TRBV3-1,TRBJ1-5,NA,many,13,TGCGCCAGCAGCCAAGATCGGGGTCAGCCCCAGCATTTT,CASSQDRGQPQHF
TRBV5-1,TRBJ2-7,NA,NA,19,TGCGCCAGCAGCCCTTCGACAGGGCAATGGTCTAGCGGCCCCTACGAGCAGTACTTC,CASSPSTGQWSSGPYEQYF
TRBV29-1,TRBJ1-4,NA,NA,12,TGCAGCGTTGTACAGCCGAATGAAAAACTGTTTTTT,CSVVQPNEKLFF
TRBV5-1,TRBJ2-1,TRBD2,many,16,TGCGCCAGCAGCTTGGCCCTAGCGGGACCATACAATGAGCAGTTCTTC,CASSLALAGPYNEQFF
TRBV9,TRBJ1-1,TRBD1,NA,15,TGTGCCAGCAGCGTGGGACAGTCCTCGAACACTGAAGCTTTCTTT,CASSVGQSSNTEAFF
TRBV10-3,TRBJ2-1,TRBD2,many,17,TGTGCCATCAGTGAAGGGGGACTAGCGGGAGTGAGGAATGAGCAGTTCTTC,CAISEGGLAGVRNEQFF
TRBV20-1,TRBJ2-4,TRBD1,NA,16,TGCAGTGCTAGAGATTACACAGGGGGACCTAGCTACATTCAGTACTTC,CSARDYTGGPSYIQYF
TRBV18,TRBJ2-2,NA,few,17,TGTGCCAGCTCACCGGCGGGACGAACCGCGAGCACCGGGGAGCTGTTTTTT,CASSPAGRTASTGELFF
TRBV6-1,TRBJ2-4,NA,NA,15,TGTGCCAGCACCCCGATACAGGGAACCAAAAACATTCAGTACTTC,CASTPIQGTKNIQYF
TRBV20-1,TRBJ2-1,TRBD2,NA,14,TGCAGTGCAATACCGGGACTAGCTTACAATGAGCAGTTCTTC,CSAIPGLAYNEQFF
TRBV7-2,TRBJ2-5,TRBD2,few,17,TGTGCCAGCAGCACCGGCCGGGGGGTTGGGTACCAAGAGACCCAGTACTTC,CASSTGRGVGYQETQYF
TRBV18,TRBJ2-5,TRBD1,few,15,TGTGCCAGCTCACCTTCCGGGACAGGGGGCGAGACCCAGTACTTC,CASSPSGTGGETQYF
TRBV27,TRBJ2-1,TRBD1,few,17,TGTGCCAGCAGTTCGAAATCAGGGGGCACTAGCAGGGATGAGCAGTTCTTC,CASSSKSGGTSRDEQFF
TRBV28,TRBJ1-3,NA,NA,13,TGTGCCAGCGCCCCGGGCTCTGGAAACACCATATATTTT,CASAPGSGNTIYF
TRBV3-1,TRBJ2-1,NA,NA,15,TGTGCCAGCAGCCAAGATCTTAAGGGCTACAATGAGCAGTTCTTC,CASSQDLKGYNEQFF
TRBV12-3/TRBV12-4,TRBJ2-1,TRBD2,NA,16,TGTGCCAGCAGTTCGCCCCGGACTAGCGGGAAAAATGAGCAGTTCTTC,CASSSPRTSGKNEQFF
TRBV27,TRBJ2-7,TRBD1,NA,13,TGTGCCAGCAGGTTCACAGGGGCCTACGAGCAGTACTTC,CASRFTGAYEQYF
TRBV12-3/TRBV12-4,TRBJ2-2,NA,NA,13,TGTGCCAGCAGTTTAGAAAGGTCCGGGGAGCTGTTTTTT,CASSLERSGELFF
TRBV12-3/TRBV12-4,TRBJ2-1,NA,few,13,TGTGCCAGCAGTTGGACTAACAACAATGAGCAGTTCTTC,CASSWTNNNEQFF
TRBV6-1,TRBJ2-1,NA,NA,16,TGTGCCAGCAGTGAACCTAGCGCAAGCTCCTACAATGAGCAGTTCTTC,CASSEPSASSYNEQFF
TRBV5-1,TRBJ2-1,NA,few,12,TGCGCCAGCAGCCTCAACCTCAATGAGCAGTTCTTC,CASSLNLNEQFF
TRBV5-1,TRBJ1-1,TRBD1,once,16,TGCGCCGGCAGCTCGCGACAGGGAGAGGCTAACACTGAAGCTTTCTTT,CAGSSRQGEANTEAFF
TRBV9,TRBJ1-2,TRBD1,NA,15,TGTGCCAGCAGCGCCAGACTTGGACAGGGTGGTGGCTACACCTTC,CASSARLGQGGGYTF
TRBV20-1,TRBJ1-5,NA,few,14,TGCAGTGCTCCCAAGGACCTTGGGGATCAGCCCCAGCATTTT,CSAPKDLGDQPQHF
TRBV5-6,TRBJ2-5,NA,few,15,TGTGCCAGCAGCGAGCAGGGCAGGGGTCAAGAGACCCAGTACTTC,CASSEQGRGQETQYF
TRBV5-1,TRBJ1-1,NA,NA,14,TGCGCCAGCAGCTTTCAGGGGCTACAGACTGAAGCTTTCTTT,CASSFQGLQTEAFF
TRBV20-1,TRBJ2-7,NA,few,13,TGCAGTGCTAGAGGACAGGAAGGCTACGAGCAGTACTTC,CSARGQEGYEQYF
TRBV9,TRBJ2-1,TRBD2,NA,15,TGTGCCAGCAGCGTACGGTTAGCGGGTGACAATGAGCAGTTCTTC,CASSVRLAGDNEQFF
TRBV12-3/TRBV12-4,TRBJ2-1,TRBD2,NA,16,TGTGCCAGCAGTTCGGCCCAGCGGGGGCGCGACAATGAGCAGTTCTTC,CASSSAQRGRDNEQFF
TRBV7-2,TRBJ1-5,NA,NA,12,TGTGCCAGCAGCTTACGAGGTCAGCCCCAGCATTTT,CASSLRGQPQHF
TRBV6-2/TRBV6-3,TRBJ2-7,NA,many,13,TGTGCCAGACCAGACTCCTCCTCCTACGAGCAGTACTTC,CARPDSSSYEQYF
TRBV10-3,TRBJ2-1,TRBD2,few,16,TGTGCCATCCGAGGACTAGCACAAAGCTCCTACAATGAGCAGTTCTTC,CAIRGLAQSSYNEQFF
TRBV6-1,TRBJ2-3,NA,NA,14,TGTGCCAGCAGTGGCGGGACAGTGCCAGATACGCAGTATTTT,CASSGGTVPDTQYF
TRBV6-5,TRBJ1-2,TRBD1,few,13,TGTGCCAGCAGTTACGACAGGGTACAAGGCTACACCTTC,CASSYDRVQGYTF
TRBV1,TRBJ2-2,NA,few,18,TGCACCAGCAGCCACCTTAGCGGGACGGGCTCGAGCACCGGGGAGCTGTTTTTT,CTSSHLSGTGSSTGELFF
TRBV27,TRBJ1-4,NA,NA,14,TGTGCCAGCAGTTTCGGGGGACCTAATGAAAAACTGTTTTTT,CASSFGGPNEKLFF